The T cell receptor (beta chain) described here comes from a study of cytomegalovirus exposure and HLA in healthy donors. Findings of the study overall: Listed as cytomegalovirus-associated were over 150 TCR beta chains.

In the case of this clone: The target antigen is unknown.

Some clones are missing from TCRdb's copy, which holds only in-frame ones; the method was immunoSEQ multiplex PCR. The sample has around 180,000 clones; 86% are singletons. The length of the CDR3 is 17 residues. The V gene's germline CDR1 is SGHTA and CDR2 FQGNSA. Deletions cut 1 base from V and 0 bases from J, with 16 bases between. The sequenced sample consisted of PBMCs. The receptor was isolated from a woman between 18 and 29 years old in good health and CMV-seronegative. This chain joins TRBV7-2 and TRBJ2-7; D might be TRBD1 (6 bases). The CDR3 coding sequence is TGTGCCAGCAGCTTAGTTGGGACACCTAGAAACTCCTACGAGCAGTACTTC. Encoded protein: CASSLVGTPRNSYEQYF.